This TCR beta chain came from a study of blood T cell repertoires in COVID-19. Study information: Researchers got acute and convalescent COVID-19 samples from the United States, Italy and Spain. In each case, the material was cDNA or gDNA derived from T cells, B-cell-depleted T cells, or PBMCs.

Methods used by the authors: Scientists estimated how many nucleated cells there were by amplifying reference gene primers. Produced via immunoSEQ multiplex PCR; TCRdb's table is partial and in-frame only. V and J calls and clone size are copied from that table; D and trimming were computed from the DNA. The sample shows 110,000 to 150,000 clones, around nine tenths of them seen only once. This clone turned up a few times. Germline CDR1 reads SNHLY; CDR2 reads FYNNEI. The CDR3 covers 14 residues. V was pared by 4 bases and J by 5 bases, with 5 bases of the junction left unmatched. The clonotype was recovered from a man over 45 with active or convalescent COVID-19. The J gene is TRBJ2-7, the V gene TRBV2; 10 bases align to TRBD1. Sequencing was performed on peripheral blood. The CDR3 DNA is TGTGCCAGCAGTGGACAGGGGGCAGGGAACGAGCAGTACTTC. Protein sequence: CASSGQGAGNEQYF.